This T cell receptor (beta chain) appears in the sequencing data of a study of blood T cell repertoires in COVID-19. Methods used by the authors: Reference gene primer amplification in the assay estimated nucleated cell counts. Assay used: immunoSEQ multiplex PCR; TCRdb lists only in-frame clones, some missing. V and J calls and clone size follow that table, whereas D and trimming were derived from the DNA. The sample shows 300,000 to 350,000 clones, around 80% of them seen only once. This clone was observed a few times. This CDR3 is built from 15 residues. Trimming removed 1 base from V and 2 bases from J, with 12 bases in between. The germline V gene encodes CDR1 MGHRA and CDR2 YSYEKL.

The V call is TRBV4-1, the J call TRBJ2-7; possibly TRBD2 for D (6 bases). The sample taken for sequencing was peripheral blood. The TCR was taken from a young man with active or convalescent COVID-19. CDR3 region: CASSQAEGVTYEQYF. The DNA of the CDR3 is TGCGCCAGCAGCCAAGCGGAGGGAGTCACCTACGAGCAGTACTTC.